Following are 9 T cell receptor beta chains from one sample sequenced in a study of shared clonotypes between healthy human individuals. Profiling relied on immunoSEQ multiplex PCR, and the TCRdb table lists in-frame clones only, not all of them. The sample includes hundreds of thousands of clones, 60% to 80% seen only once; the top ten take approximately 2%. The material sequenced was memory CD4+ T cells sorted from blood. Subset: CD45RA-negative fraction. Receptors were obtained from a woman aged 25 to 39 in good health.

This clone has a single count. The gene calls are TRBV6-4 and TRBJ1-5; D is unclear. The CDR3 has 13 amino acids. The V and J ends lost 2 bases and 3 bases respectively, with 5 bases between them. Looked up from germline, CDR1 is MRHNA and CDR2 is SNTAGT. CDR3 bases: TGTGCCAGCAGTGACCGGGTCAATCAGCCCCAGCATTTT. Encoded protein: CASSDRVNQPQHF.

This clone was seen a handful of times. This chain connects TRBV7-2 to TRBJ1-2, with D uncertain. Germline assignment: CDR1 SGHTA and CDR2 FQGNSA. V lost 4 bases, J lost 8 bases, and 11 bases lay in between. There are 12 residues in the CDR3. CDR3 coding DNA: TGTGCCAGCAGCTACGACGTCGGCGGCTACACCTTC. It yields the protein CASSYDVGGYTF.

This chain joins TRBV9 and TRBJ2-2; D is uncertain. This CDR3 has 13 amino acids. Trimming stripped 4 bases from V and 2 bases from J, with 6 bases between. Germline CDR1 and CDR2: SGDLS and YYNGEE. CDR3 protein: CASSLFNTGELFF. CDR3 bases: TGTGCCAGCAGCCTATTCAACACCGGGGAGCTGTTTTTT.

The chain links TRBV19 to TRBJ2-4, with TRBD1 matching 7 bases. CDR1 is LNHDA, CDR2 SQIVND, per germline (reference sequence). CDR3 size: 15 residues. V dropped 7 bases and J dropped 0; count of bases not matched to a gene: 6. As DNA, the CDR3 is TGTGCCAGTATCTCAACAGGGGCAGCCAAAAACATTCAGTACTTC. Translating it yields CASISTGAAKNIQYF.

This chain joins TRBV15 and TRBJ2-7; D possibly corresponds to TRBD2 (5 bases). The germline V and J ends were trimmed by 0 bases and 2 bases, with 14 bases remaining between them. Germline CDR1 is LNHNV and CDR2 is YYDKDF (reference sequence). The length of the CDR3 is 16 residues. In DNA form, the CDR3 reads TGTGCCACCAGCAGAGATTCGGGTAGCGTGGCCTACGAGCAGTACTTC. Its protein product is CATSRDSGSVAYEQYF.

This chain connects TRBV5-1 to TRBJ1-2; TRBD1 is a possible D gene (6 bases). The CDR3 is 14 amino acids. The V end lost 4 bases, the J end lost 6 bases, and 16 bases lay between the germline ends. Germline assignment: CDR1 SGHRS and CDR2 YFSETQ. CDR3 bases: TGCGCCAGCAGCCCATCAGGGGAGGGCGATGGCTACACCTTC. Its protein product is CASSPSGEGDGYTF.

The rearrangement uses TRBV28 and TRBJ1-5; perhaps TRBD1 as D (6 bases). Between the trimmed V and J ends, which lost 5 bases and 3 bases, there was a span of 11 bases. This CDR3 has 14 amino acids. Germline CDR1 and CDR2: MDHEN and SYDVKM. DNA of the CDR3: TGTGCCAGCAGTGCGAACAGGGACAATCAGCCCCAGCATTTT. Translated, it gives CASSANRDNQPQHF.

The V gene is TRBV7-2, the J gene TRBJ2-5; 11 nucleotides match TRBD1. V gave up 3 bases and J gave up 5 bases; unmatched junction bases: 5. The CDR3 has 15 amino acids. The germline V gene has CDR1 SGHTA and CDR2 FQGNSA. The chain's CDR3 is CASSFGQGAFETQYF. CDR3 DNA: TGTGCCAGCAGCTTCGGACAGGGGGCCTTTGAGACCCAGTACTTC. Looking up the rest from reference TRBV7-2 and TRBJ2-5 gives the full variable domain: GAGVSQSPSNKVTEKGKDVELRCDPISGHTALYWYRQSLGQGLEFLIYFQGNSAPDKSGLPSDRFSAERTGGSVSTLTIQRTQQEDSAVYLCASSFGQGAFETQYFGPGTRLLVL.

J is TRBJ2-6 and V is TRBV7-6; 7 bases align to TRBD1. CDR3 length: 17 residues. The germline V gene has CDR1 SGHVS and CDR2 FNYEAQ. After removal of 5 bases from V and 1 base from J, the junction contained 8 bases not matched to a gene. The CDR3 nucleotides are TGTGCCAGCAGCGTCGACAGGGTTCGTTCTGGGGCCAACGTCCTGACTTTC. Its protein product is CASSVDRVRSGANVLTF.